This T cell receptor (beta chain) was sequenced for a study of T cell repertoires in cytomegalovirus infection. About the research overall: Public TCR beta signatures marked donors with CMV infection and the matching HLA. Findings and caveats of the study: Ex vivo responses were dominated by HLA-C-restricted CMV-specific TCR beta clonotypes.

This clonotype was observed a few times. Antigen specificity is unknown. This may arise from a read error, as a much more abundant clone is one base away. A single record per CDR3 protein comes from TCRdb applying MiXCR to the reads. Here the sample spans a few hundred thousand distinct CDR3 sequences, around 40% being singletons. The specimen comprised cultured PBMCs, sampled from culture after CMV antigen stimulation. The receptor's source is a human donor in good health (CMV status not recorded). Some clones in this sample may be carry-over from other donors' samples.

In DNA, the CDR3 is TGTGCCAGCAGACGGACAGGGGACACTGAAGCTTTCTTT. Translating gives CASRRTGDTEAFF. The genes are TRBV6-2 or TRBV6-3 and TRBJ1-1; TRBD1 agrees at 9 bases. CDR1 is MNHEY and CDR2 is SVGEGT in the germline V gene. The V and J ends lost 6 bases and 3 bases, in that order; junction bases with no gene match: 2. The CDR3 consists of 13 residues.